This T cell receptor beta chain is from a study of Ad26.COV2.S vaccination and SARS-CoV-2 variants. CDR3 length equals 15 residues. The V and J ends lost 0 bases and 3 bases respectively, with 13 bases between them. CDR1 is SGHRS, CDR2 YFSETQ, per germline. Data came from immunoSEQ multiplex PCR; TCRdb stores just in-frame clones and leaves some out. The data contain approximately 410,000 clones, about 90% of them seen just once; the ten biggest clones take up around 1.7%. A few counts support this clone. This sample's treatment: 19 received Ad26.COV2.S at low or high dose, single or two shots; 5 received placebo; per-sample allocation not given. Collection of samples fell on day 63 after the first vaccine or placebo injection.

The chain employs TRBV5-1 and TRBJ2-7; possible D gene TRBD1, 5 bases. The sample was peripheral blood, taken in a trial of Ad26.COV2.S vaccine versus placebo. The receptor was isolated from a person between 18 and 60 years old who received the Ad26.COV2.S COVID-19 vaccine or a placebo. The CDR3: CASSLAPDSNYEQYF. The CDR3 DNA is TGCGCCAGCAGCTTGGCGCCCGACAGCAACTACGAGCAGTACTTC.